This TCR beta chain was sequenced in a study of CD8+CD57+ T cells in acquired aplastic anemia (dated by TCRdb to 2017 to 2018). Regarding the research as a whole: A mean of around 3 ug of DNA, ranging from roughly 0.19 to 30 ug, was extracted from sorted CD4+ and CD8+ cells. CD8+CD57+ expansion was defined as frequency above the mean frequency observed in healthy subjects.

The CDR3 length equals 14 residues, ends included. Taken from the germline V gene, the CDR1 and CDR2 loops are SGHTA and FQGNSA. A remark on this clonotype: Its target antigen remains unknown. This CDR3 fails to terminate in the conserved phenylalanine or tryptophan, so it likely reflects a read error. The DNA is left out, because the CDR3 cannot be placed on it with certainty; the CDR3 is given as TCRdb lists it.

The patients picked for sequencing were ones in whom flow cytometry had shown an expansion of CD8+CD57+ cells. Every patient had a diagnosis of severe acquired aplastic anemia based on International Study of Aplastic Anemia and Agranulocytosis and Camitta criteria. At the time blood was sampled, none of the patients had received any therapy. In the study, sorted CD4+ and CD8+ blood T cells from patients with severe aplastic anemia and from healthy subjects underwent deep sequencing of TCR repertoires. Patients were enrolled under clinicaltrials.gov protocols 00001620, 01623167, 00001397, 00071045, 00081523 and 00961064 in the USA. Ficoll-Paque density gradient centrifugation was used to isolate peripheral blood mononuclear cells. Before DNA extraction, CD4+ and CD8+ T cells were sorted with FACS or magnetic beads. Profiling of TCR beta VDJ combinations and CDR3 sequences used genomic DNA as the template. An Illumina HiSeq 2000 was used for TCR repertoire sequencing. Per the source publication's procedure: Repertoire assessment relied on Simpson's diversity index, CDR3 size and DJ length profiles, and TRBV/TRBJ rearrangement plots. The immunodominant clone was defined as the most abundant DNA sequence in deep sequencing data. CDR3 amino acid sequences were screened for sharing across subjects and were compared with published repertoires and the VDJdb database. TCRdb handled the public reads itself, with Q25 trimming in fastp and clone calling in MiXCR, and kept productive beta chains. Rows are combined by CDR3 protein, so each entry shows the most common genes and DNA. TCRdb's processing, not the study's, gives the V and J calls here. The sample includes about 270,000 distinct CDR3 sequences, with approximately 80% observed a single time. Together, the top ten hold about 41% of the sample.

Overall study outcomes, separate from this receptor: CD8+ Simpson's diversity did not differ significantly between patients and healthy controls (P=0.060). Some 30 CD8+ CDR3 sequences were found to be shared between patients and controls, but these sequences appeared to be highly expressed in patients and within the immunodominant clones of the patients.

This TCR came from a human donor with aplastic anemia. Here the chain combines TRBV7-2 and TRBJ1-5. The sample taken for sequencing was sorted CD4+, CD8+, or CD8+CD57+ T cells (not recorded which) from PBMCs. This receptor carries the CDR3 CASSATRTSGLNEL.